The present entry profiles one TCR beta chain with its context. The antigen is not known. Clones were sequenced by immunoSEQ multiplex PCR, and TCRdb holds only the in-frame ones, with some missing. Here the sample spans around 19,000 clones, 75% to 90% being singletons. The sample is drawn from a study of T cells in localized non-small cell lung cancer. This CDR3 is built from 15 residues. CDR1 and CDR2 from the germline V gene are MNHEY and SVGAGI. Trimming removed 5 bases at V and 1 base at J, with 12 bases between. Study-wide results and limits: Because only a single region of the tumor was sequenced, heterogeneity remains possible. Tumor trailed uninvolved adjacent lung in T cell clonality, which peaked there. In adjacent lung appeared a median roughly 56 of the top 100 tumor clones.

The gene calls are TRBV6-5 and TRBJ2-4; tentatively, D is TRBD2 (6 bases). The source was PBMCs, collected before any cancer treatment. This TCR was recovered from a man between 40 and 70 years old with stage II squamous cell lung carcinoma. The CDR3 DNA follows: TGTGCCAGCAGTCCTTGGGACTCCGCCAAAAACATTCAGTACTTC. The encoded protein is CASSPWDSAKNIQYF.